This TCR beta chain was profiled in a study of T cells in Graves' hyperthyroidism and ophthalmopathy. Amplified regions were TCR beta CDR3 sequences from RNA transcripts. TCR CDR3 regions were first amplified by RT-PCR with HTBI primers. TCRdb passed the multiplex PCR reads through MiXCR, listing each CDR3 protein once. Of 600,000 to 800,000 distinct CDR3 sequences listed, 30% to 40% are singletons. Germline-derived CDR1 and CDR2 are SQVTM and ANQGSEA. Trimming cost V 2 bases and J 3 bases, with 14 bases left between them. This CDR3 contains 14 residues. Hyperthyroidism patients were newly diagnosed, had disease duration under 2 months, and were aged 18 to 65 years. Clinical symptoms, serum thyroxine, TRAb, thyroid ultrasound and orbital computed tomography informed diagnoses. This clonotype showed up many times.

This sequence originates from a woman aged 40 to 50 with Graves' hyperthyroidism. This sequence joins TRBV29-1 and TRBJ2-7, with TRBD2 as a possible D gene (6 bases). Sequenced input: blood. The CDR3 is CSVERLAGIYEQYF. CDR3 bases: TGCAGCGTTGAAAGGTTGGCGGGGATCTACGAGCAGTACTTC.